This T cell receptor beta chain was observed in a study of blood T cell repertoires in COVID-19. Libraries were prepared by immunoSEQ multiplex PCR; TCRdb keeps only in-frame clonotypes and omits some of them. The table lists about 210,000 clones, around nine tenths of them singletons. CDR3 length: 14 amino acids. The V gene's germline CDR1 is SGHAT and CDR2 FQNNGV. After removal of 1 base from V and 5 bases from J, the junction contained 2 bases not matched to a gene. Sequencing input: PBMCs or T cells enriched from blood (not recorded which). This TCR derives from a woman aged 30 to 39 who had been exposed to COVID-19. The V gene is TRBV11-2, the J gene TRBJ2-3; TRBD2 matches 8 bases. This CDR3 is CASSLAGGGDTQYF. Written as DNA, the CDR3 is TGTGCCAGCAGCTTAGCGGGGGGGGGAGATACGCAGTATTTT.